This T cell receptor beta chain was sequenced for a study of blood T cell repertoires in COVID-19. The V gene lost 3 bases and the J gene lost 4 bases, with 6 bases spanning the gap. In germline, CDR1 is ENHRY, CDR2 SYGVKD. This CDR3 spans 12 amino acids. How the authors handled the data: Estimated nucleated cell counts came from reference gene primer amplification. The repertoire was sequenced with immunoSEQ multiplex PCR; TCRdb's copy has only in-frame clones and lacks some. V, J and clone size derive from that table, while D and trimming were established from the DNA sequence. There are approximately 300,000 clones in the sample; about nine tenths occur only once, and about 4% lies in the top ten. Participants were aged roughly 18 to 90 years, lived in over 20 US areas, and enrolled virtually. Cohort placement rested on clinical history that participants reported themselves. What the recovered Cohort 3 donors had was two negative PCRs, clearance, or symptom resolution.

This chain links TRBV10-3 with TRBJ1-1; D is unresolved. The clonotype was recovered from a man aged 25-40 years who had recovered from COVID-19. The sample was PBMCs or T cells enriched from blood (not recorded which). CDR3 residues: CAISDQVTEAFF. The CDR3 nucleotides read TGTGCCATCAGTGACCAGGTCACTGAAGCTTTCTTT.